The clone carrying this TCR beta chain was counted ten times or more. MiXCR, run by TCRdb on the reads, gives a single entry per CDR3 protein. The profile shows hundreds of thousands of distinct CDR3 sequences, roughly 12% of them singletons. Germline-derived CDR1 and CDR2 are SGHAT and FQNNGV. The CDR3 runs 16 residues. The V end lost 4 bases, the J end lost 5 bases, and 18 bases lay between the germline ends. This specimen comes from a study of T cell repertoires in cytomegalovirus infection. The V and J genes are TRBV11-2 and TRBJ2-1; tentatively, D is TRBD1 (5 bases). The sequenced material came from PBMCs. The receptor comes from a human donor in good health (CMV status not recorded). Some clones in this sample may be carry-over from other donors' samples. The CDR3 sequence is CASSSQALVRNNEQFF. DNA for the CDR3: TGTGCCAGCAGCTCACAGGCCCTTGTGAGGAACAATGAGCAGTTCTTC.